This T cell receptor (beta chain) came from a study of shared clonotypes between healthy human individuals. The overall study: The plates for each donor numbered three CD4 naive, three CD4 memory, two CD8 naive and one CD8 memory. Findings of the study overall: It was the non-shared clonotypes that had lower generation probabilities than clonotypes shared by all four donors. Naive subsets generally exceeded memory subsets in estimated richness.

CDR3 size: 16 residues. CDR1 is SGHDT and CDR2 is YYEEEE in the germline V gene. The V end was cut by 4 bases, the J end by 0 bases, with 13 bases between. In regard to this clone: Its antigen is not known.

Libraries were prepared by immunoSEQ multiplex PCR; TCRdb keeps only in-frame clonotypes and omits some of them. The sample records roughly 700,000 clones, around 91% being singletons. Both CD45RO+ cells and CCR7-negative CD45RA+ TemRA cells were combined to make up CD8 memory. The rearrangement links TRBV5-6 to TRBJ2-2; D possibly corresponds to TRBD2 (5 bases). The clonotype comes from a man in his late teens or twenties in good health. Some clones in this sample may be carry-over from other donors' samples. Sequenced input: memory CD8+ T cells from PBMCs. Subset: CD45RO+ cells pooled with CCR7-negative TemRA cells. Here the CDR3 reads CASSADYPSNTGELFF. As DNA, the CDR3 is TGTGCCAGCAGCGCAGACTACCCCTCGAACACCGGGGAGCTGTTTTTT.